What follows are 5 T cell receptor beta chains derived from one specimen sequenced in a study of T cell responses to AZD1222 COVID-19 vaccine. Using immunoSEQ multiplex PCR, the repertoire was profiled, and TCRdb retains in-frame clones only, with some absent. Of about 170,000 clones detected, about 83% appear once; the ten largest clones hold approximately 0.97%. The sequencing used peripheral blood, collected 28 days after the second AZD1222 dose. All receptors come from an adult who received the AZD1222 COVID-19 vaccine.

The gene calls are TRBV29-1 and TRBJ2-1; weak D call: TRBD1 (5 bases). V dropped 7 bases and J dropped 6 bases, with 10 bases sitting between them. The CDR3 length is 11 residues. In germline, CDR1 is SQVTM, CDR2 ANQGSEA. CDR3 bases: TGCAGCGGGGGCCGCGGCAATGAGCAGTTCTTC. Translating gives CSGGRGNEQFF.

This clone was detected once. This CDR3 reads CASSLIRRLDEQFF. CDR3 bases: TGTGCCAGCAGCTTAATTAGAAGGCTGGATGAGCAGTTCTTC. This sequence joins TRBV7-9 and TRBJ2-1; D gene uncertain. This CDR3 contains 14 residues. Trimming removed 2 bases from V and 8 bases from J, with 13 bases in between. Germline CDR1 SEHNR, CDR2 FQNEAQ (reference sequence). Full variable domain (remainder filled in from reference TRBV7-9 and TRBJ2-1): DTGVSQNPRHKITKRGQNVTFRCDPISEHNRLYWYRQTLGQGPEFLTYFQNEAQLEKSRLLSDRFSAERPKGSFSTLEIQRTEQGDSAMYLCASSLIRRLDEQFFGPGTRLTVL.

The genes are TRBV4-1 and TRBJ2-7; 9 bases are a match to TRBD2. This CDR3 has 15 residues. CDR1 and CDR2 (germline): MGHRA, YSYEKL. The J segment lost 1 base and the V segment lost 3 bases, leaving 4 bases of the junction unmatched. CDR3 nucleotide sequence: TGCGCCAGCAGCCACCCAGCGGGGGGATCCTACGAGCAGTACTTC. Amino acid sequence: CASSHPAGGSYEQYF.

The chain couples TRBV29-1 to TRBJ1-2, with D perhaps matching TRBD1 (6 bases). The V end was cut by 2 bases, the J end by 8 bases, with 18 bases between. This CDR3 is built from 14 residues. From germline, CDR1 is SQVTM and CDR2 ANQGSEA. In DNA form, the CDR3 reads TGCAGCGTTGAACGACCAGCAGGGGAAGGCGGCTACACCTTC. It codes for CSVERPAGEGGYTF.

The V and J genes are TRBV7-2 and TRBJ2-3; 10 nucleotides agree with TRBD2. The CDR3 is 16 residues long. Unmatched junction bases numbered 6, after V lost 2 bases and J lost 4 bases. Germline lookup yields CDR1 SGHTA and CDR2 FQGNSA. This CDR3 reads CASSLSAGGPPDTQYF. The CDR3 DNA sequence: TGTGCCAGCAGCTTATCAGCGGGGGGGCCCCCAGATACGCAGTATTTT.